The 5 T cell receptor beta chains in this list originate from one sample, sequenced in a study of Ad26.COV2.S vaccination and SARS-CoV-2 variants. The protocol was immunoSEQ multiplex PCR, while the TCRdb copy is restricted to in-frame clones and leaves out a portion. The data show about 180,000 clones, with about 83% seen just once and about 5.9% held by the top ten. The starting material was peripheral blood, obtained after recovery from COVID-19. The origin of the receptors is a human donor who had recovered from COVID-19.

The chain combines TRBV2 with TRBJ2-5; TRBD1 is a possible D gene (6 bases). The germline V gene encodes CDR1 SNHLY and CDR2 FYNNEI. Trimming took 6 bases from V and 1 from J, leaving 12 bases between them. The CDR3 consists of 14 residues. The CDR3 nucleotides read TGTGCCAGCAGGCGAGAAGGGGGCCAAGAGACCCAGTACTTC. Amino acids: CASRREGGQETQYF.

This clone was seen only a few times. This chain joins TRBV2 and TRBJ1-6; D may be TRBD1 (6 bases). Germline V gene lookup returns CDR1 SNHLY and CDR2 FYNNEI. The CDR3 runs to 14 residues. V was cut by 6 bases and J by 13 bases, with 19 bases left in between. CDR3 sequence reads: CASRRQALGDPLHF. CDR3 DNA sequence: TGTGCCAGCAGAAGACAGGCACTGGGGGACCCCCTCCACTTT.

The V call is TRBV6-1, the J call TRBJ2-1; D is perhaps TRBD1 (8 bases). CDR1 and CDR2 (germline): MNHNS, SASEGT. The CDR3 sequence is 16 residues long. The V gene lost 1 base and the J gene lost 10 bases, with 20 bases spanning the gap. For the CDR3, the DNA is TGTGCCAGCAGTGAAGGGCACAGGGGGGGCTTGTACGAGCAGTTCTTC. Translated: CASSEGHRGGLYEQFF.

This chain connects TRBV7-8 to TRBJ1-6; D gene ambiguous. Per germline, CDR1 SGHVS and CDR2 FQNEAQ. CDR3 length equals 14 residues. Trimming cost V 1 base and J 10 bases, with 11 bases left between them. The CDR3 DNA reads as TGTGCCAGCAGCTTAGATCGGGTGTACTCACCCCTCCACTTT. It specifies CASSLDRVYSPLHF.

The J gene is TRBJ2-7, the V gene TRBV5-8; no clear D gene. CDR1 and CDR2 from the germline V gene are SGHTS and YDEGEE. Trimming pared 0 bases from V and 6 bases from J, leaving 10 bases between. The CDR3 covers 13 residues. DNA for the CDR3: TGTGCCAGCAGCTTGGATGGCAGAGCCGAGCAGTACTTC. It is translated as CASSLDGRAEQYF.